The 21 T cell receptor beta chains below all came from one sample that was sequenced in a study of blood T cell repertoires in COVID-19. Clones were sequenced by immunoSEQ multiplex PCR, and TCRdb holds only the in-frame ones, with some missing. The repertoire holds a few hundred thousand clones, with more than 70% as singletons. The sequenced sample consisted of peripheral blood. These receptors were taken from a woman aged 25 to 39 who had recovered from COVID-19.

This chain joins TRBV28 and TRBJ1-1, with 9 positions matching TRBD1. Losses at the gene ends were 6 bases for V and 4 bases for J; bases not matched to a gene: 9. Looked up from germline, CDR1 is MDHEN and CDR2 is SYDVKM. The CDR3 contains 15 residues. CDR3 protein: CASRGDRVEGTEAFF. Here the CDR3 DNA reads TGTGCCAGCAGGGGGGACAGGGTGGAGGGCACTGAAGCTTTCTTT.

This chain connects TRBV2 to TRBJ2-7; TRBD2 agrees at 7 bases. Germline V gene sequence: CDR1 SNHLY, CDR2 FYNNEI. CDR3 length: 15 residues. Unmatched junction bases numbered 8, after V lost 3 bases and J lost 3 bases. DNA of the CDR3: TGTGCCAGCAGTGAGGGAGGGCCGATTGGCTACGAGCAGTACTTC. Its translation is CASSEGGPIGYEQYF.

The J gene is TRBJ2-7, the V gene TRBV10-3; D not resolved. Germline values: CDR1 ENHRY, CDR2 SYGVKD. Trimming removed 10 bases at V and 2 bases at J, with 27 bases between. The length of the CDR3 is 17 residues. CDR3 sequence (DNA): TGTGCCACCTTATCCTCGGAAGGCGTCACCAGGACCTACGAGCAGTACTTC. Encoded protein: CATLSSEGVTRTYEQYF.

V gene TRBV24-1 combines with J gene TRBJ2-3, with TRBD1 matching over 10 bases. After removal of 3 bases from V and 3 bases from J, the junction contained 5 bases not matched to a gene. Germline CDR1 is KGHDR and CDR2 is SFDVKD. The CDR3 contains 16 residues. CDR3 amino acids: CATSDTGTGVTDTQYF. The CDR3 DNA reads as TGTGCCACCAGTGATACCGGGACAGGGGTAACAGATACGCAGTATTTT.

This chain links TRBV6-5 with TRBJ1-1; D is possibly TRBD1 (6 bases). CDR1 is MNHEY and CDR2 is SVGAGI in the germline V gene. Trimming left V 2 bases short and J 1 base short, with 8 bases between. This CDR3 has 14 amino acids. CDR3 sequence reads: CASSYRRGNTEAFF. CDR3 nucleotides: TGTGCCAGCAGTTACCGCAGGGGGAACACTGAAGCTTTCTTT.

This chain links TRBV7-9 with TRBJ1-4; TRBD1 is a possible D gene (5 bases). The V end was cut by 5 bases, the J end by 7 bases, with 11 bases between. Germline V gives CDR1 SEHNR, CDR2 FQNEAQ (reference sequence). The CDR3 spans 13 residues. CDR3 nucleotides: TGTGCCAGCAGCCCCGGAAGGGGTGAAAAACTGTTTTTT. Protein sequence: CASSPGRGEKLFF.

V is TRBV5-6 and J is TRBJ2-7; D might be TRBD1 (5 bases). Germline values: CDR1 SGHDT, CDR2 YYEEEE. Trimming removed 0 bases at V and 4 bases at J, with 11 bases between. This CDR3 region has 14 residues. CDR3 DNA sequence: TGTGCCAGCAGCTTGGGACAGCAGTTATACGAGCAGTACTTC. It codes for CASSLGQQLYEQYF.

This clone has just one count. V gene TRBV7-2 combines with J gene TRBJ2-5; the match to TRBD1 covers 8 bases. The J segment lost 9 bases and the V segment lost 2 bases, leaving 8 bases of the junction unmatched. Germline CDR1 reads SGHTA; CDR2 reads FQGNSA. This CDR3 has 14 amino acids. The CDR3 spells CASSLYDRGMPQYF. CDR3 in DNA: TGTGCCAGCAGCTTATACGACAGGGGCATGCCCCAGTACTTC.

The CDR3 sequence: CASSFGQGGETQYF. CDR3 coding DNA: TGTGCCAGCAGTTTCGGACAGGGGGGAGAGACCCAGTACTTC. The chain links TRBV27 to TRBJ2-5, with 10 bases fitting TRBD1. The junction had 2 bases not matched to a gene; V was cut back by 3 bases and J by 4 bases. The CDR3 runs to 14 residues. CDR1 and CDR2 from the germline V gene are MNHEY and SMNVEV (reference sequence).

This clone was detected once. Other DNA sequences within the sample encode an identical CDR3. The chain joins TRBV12-3 or TRBV12-4 to TRBJ2-7; D gene ambiguous. This CDR3 spans 13 amino acids. Trimming shortened V by 1 base and J by 4 bases, and 8 bases separated the two germline ends. This CDR3 reads CASSLGSTYEQYF. The CDR3 DNA sequence: TGTGCCAGCAGTTTAGGTAGTACTTACGAGCAGTACTTC.

Ten or more counts support this clone. The chain employs TRBV29-1 and TRBJ2-3; the D is unclear. Germline-derived CDR1 and CDR2 are SQVTM and ANQGSEA. The ends were cut back, 4 bases at V and 2 bases at J, with 4 bases in the middle. The CDR3 contains 11 residues. CDR3 coding DNA: TGCAGCGTTGGACACACAGATACGCAGTATTTT. Translating it yields CSVGHTDTQYF.

V and J are TRBV7-9 and TRBJ2-2; 7 bases align to TRBD1. This CDR3 is 12 amino acids long. With V trimmed by 9 bases and J by 5 bases, 3 bases remained unmatched. Germline assignment: CDR1 SEHNR and CDR2 FQNEAQ (reference sequence). CDR3 DNA sequence: TGTGCCAGGAAACAGGGGACCGGGGAGCTGTTTTTT. Translation: CARKQGTGELFF.

This chain connects TRBV4-1 to TRBJ2-1, with 8 nucleotides matching TRBD1. Unmatched junction bases numbered 6, after V lost 3 bases and J lost 5 bases. Germline CDR1 and CDR2: MGHRA and YSYEKL. The CDR3 is 15 residues long. The CDR3 loop is CASSQRTGHNNEQFF. The CDR3, as DNA: TGCGCCAGCAGCCAGAGGACAGGGCATAACAATGAGCAGTTCTTC.

Points on this clone: Other nucleotide sequences from this sample produce the same CDR3. The V gene is TRBV4-1, the J gene TRBJ1-5; no firm D call. Germline assignment: CDR1 MGHRA and CDR2 YSYEKL. The CDR3 totals 14 residues. Trimming stripped 0 bases from V and 1 base from J, with 4 bases between. Here the CDR3 reads CASSQDLSNQPQHF. The CDR3 bases are TGCGCCAGCAGCCAAGATCTGAGCAATCAGCCCCAGCATTTT.

The chain uses TRBV27 and TRBJ2-2, with 7 positions matching TRBD2. The junction had 3 bases not matched to a gene; V was cut back by 5 bases and J by 6 bases. Germline CDR1 and CDR2: MNHEY and SMNVEV (reference sequence). The CDR3 runs to 13 residues. This CDR3 reads CASSGRGAGELFF. CDR3 coding DNA: TGTGCCAGCAGTGGACGGGGGGCCGGGGAGCTGTTTTTT.

The chain is built from TRBV4-1 and TRBJ1-2; 8 positions agree with TRBD1. J gave up 3 bases and V 4 bases, and 13 bases lay outside the gene matches. The CDR3 consists of 17 residues. CDR1 is MGHRA and CDR2 is YSYEKL in the germline V gene. The CDR3 bases are TGCGCCAGCAGCCTACCCCGGACAGGGAGGCCCGACTATGGCTACACCTTC. The encoded protein is CASSLPRTGRPDYGYTF.

This chain uses TRBV10-3 with TRBJ2-7; the match to TRBD1 covers 7 bases. CDR3 length: 14 amino acids. Per the germline V gene, CDR1 is ENHRY and CDR2 is SYGVKD. The V gene end was trimmed by 5 bases and the J gene end by 3 bases; junction bases not matched to a gene: 7. The CDR3 sequence is CAISPPGQNYEQYF. Here the CDR3 DNA reads TGTGCCATCAGTCCTCCGGGACAGAACTACGAGCAGTACTTC.

The chain is built from TRBV7-9 and TRBJ1-2; D is possibly TRBD1 (6 bases). The germline CDR1 and CDR2 sequences are SEHNR and FQNEAQ (reference sequence). Trimming stripped 5 bases from V and 2 bases from J, with 12 bases between. The CDR3 length is 14 residues. The CDR3 reads CASSPRDNNYGYTF. CDR3 bases: TGTGCCAGCAGCCCCCGGGACAACAACTATGGCTACACCTTC. Using reference TRBV7-9 and TRBJ1-2 for the parts outside the CDR3, the full variable domain is DTGVSQNPRHKITKRGQNVTFRCDPISEHNRLYWYRQTLGQGPEFLTYFQNEAQLEKSRLLSDRFSAERPKGSFSTLEIQRTEQGDSAMYLCASSPRDNNYGYTFGSGTRLTVV.

The genes are TRBV7-8 and TRBJ2-5, with D possibly being TRBD1 (5 bases). The germline V and J ends were trimmed by 5 bases and 9 bases, with 16 bases remaining between them. The CDR3 is made up of 13 amino acids. The V gene's germline CDR1 is SGHVS and CDR2 FQNEAQ. This CDR3 reads CASSPDSLAPQYF. As DNA, the CDR3 is TGTGCCAGCAGCCCCGACAGTTTAGCCCCCCAGTACTTC.

The chain recombines TRBV5-1 with TRBJ2-3; TRBD2 agrees at 8 bases. The V gene's germline CDR1 is SGHRS and CDR2 YFSETQ. Trimming removed 4 bases from V and 0 bases from J; junction bases left unmatched: 4. The CDR3 extends over 15 amino acids. The DNA for the CDR3 is TGCGCCAGCAGCGGTGGGACTAGAAGCACAGATACGCAGTATTTT. Translating it yields CASSGGTRSTDTQYF. Full variable domain (outside the CDR3, taken from reference TRBV5-1 and TRBJ2-3): KAGVTQTPRYLIKTRGQQVTLSCSPISGHRSVSWYQQTPGQGLQFLFEYFSETQRNKGNFPGRFSGRQFSNSRSEMNVSTLELGDSALYLCASSGGTRSTDTQYFGPGTRLTVL.

The rearrangement joins TRBV5-1 to TRBJ1-1, with TRBD1 identical over 10 bases. The junction had 14 bases not matched to a gene; V was cut back by 3 bases and J by 6 bases. The CDR3 is 17 residues long. Per the germline V gene, CDR1 is SGHRS and CDR2 is YFSETQ. CDR3 region: CASSWGDRGGVGPEAFF. DNA of the CDR3: TGCGCCAGCAGCTGGGGGGACAGGGGTGGTGTTGGGCCTGAAGCTTTCTTT. Full variable domain (remainder filled in from reference TRBV5-1 and TRBJ1-1): KAGVTQTPRYLIKTRGQQVTLSCSPISGHRSVSWYQQTPGQGLQFLFEYFSETQRNKGNFPGRFSGRQFSNSRSEMNVSTLELGDSALYLCASSWGDRGGVGPEAFFGQGTRLTVV.